The next 10 T cell receptor beta chains were all read from a single sample in a study of blood T cells in healthy people across ages. Using a J-beta primer mix together with a sample-barcoded 5' primer, a second PCR was run for about 6 to 12 cycles. TCRdb reanalysed the 5' RACE reads using MiXCR and keeps one entry per CDR3 protein. Of about 640,000 distinct CDR3 sequences in the sample, about 54% were seen once. The sample taken for sequencing was blood. These receptors were taken from a man between 60 and 75 years old in good health.

This clonotype turned up a few times. The chain links TRBV7-9 to TRBJ1-6; a possible D gene is TRBD1 (5 bases). Germline V lookup: CDR1 SEHNR, CDR2 FQNEAQ (reference sequence). Between the trimmed V and J ends, which lost 7 bases and 11 bases, there was a span of 18 bases. CDR3 length: 14 amino acids. Here the CDR3 DNA reads TGTGCCAGCACCACCCAGGACATGGGGGCACCCCTCCACTTT. Translation: CASTTQDMGAPLHF.

The chain is built from TRBV6-1 and TRBJ2-5; tentative D call: TRBD2 (5 bases). Trimming took off 7 bases at V and 5 bases at J, with 17 bases between the two ends. Looked up from germline, CDR1 is MNHNS and CDR2 is SASEGT. CDR3 size: 14 residues. The CDR3 nucleotides read TGTGCCAGCACCTCCTCTCGAAGCGGCGAGACCCAGTACTTC. Protein: CASTSSRSGETQYF.

This chain joins TRBV7-9 and TRBJ2-1; 12 nucleotides line up with TRBD2. V lost 4 bases and J lost 8; bases outside the gene matches: 9. The CDR3 sequence is 16 residues long. CDR1 and CDR2 from the germline V gene are SEHNR and FQNEAQ (reference sequence). This CDR3 reads CASSSTSGGPLDEQFF. CDR3 coding DNA: TGTGCCAGCAGCTCTACTAGCGGGGGGCCGTTGGATGAGCAGTTCTTC.

The gene calls are TRBV12-3 or TRBV12-4 and TRBJ2-7, with TRBD2 matching 8 bases. Trimming at V came to 3 bases and at J to 4 bases, leaving 8 bases not matched to a gene. The CDR3 runs 15 residues. In nucleotides, the CDR3 is TGTGCCAGCAGTTTGAGTGGCAGCGGGGGTTACGAGCAGTACTTC. This codes for CASSLSGSGGYEQYF.

The DNA of the CDR3 is TGCGCCAGCTGTATTGGAGGGAACACCGGGGAGCTGTTTTTT. Translating gives CASCIGGNTGELFF. The chain combines TRBV5-1 with TRBJ2-2, with TRBD2 as a possible D gene (5 bases). Per germline, CDR1 SGHRS and CDR2 YFSETQ. CDR3 length equals 14 residues. The V end was cut by 7 bases, the J end by 1 base, with 11 bases between.

The chain employs TRBV6-2 or TRBV6-3 and TRBJ2-7; D not certain. From germline, CDR1 is MNHEY and CDR2 SVGEGT. The ends were cut back, 0 bases at V and 2 bases at J, with 5 bases in the middle. CDR3 size: 13 residues. The CDR3, as DNA: TGTGCCAGCAGTTACTCGACCCCCTACGAGCAGTACTTC. This gives the protein CASSYSTPYEQYF.

This rearrangement joins TRBV5-5 to TRBJ1-6, with no clear D. V was shortened by 4 bases and J by 8 bases, with 10 bases between the two germline ends. CDR1 and CDR2 (germline): SGHKS, YYEKEE (reference sequence). CDR3 length: 13 amino acids. The CDR3 DNA sequence: TGTGCCAGCAGCCCGTTGTACGATTCACCCCTCCACTTT. Translation: CASSPLYDSPLHF. The full variable domain, completed using reference TRBV5-5 and TRBJ1-6, is DAGVTQSPTHLIKTRGQQVTLRCSPISGHKSVSWYQQVLGQGPQFIFQYYEKEERGRGNFPDRFSARQFPNYSSELNVNALLLGDSALYLCASSPLYDSPLHFGNGTRLTVT.

The V and J genes are TRBV15 and TRBJ2-5; TRBD1 might be the D (5 bases). V lost 0 bases, J lost 1 base, and 9 bases lay in between. CDR3 length: 15 residues. Germline-derived CDR1 and CDR2 are LNHNV and YYDKDF (reference sequence). CDR3 DNA sequence: TGTGCCACCAGCAGAGATTCCAGGGCCCAAGAGACCCAGTACTTC. The encoded protein is CATSRDSRAQETQYF.

In this sample, this clonotype turned up a few times. The chain links TRBV7-2 to TRBJ1-5; D gene uncertain. The V and J ends lost 5 bases and 6 bases respectively, with 17 bases between them. Germline CDR1 is SGHTA and CDR2 is FQGNSA. The CDR3 runs 15 residues. The CDR3 DNA reads TGTGCCAGCAGCCCACTTGTGGGGATAGGTCAGCCCCAGCATTTT. This gives the protein CASSPLVGIGQPQHF. Supplemented by reference TRBV7-2 and TRBJ1-5, the full variable domain reads GAGVSQSPSNKVTEKGKDVELRCDPISGHTALYWYRQSLGQGLEFLIYFQGNSAPDKSGLPSDRFSAERTGGSVSTLTIQRTQQEDSAVYLCASSPLVGIGQPQHFGDGTRLSIL.

The rearrangement links TRBV6-1 to TRBJ2-1; unclear D gene. The V and J ends lost 1 base and 3 bases respectively, with 10 bases between them. Germline V gene sequence: CDR1 MNHNS, CDR2 SASEGT. CDR3 length: 15 residues. DNA of the CDR3: TGTGCCAGCAGTGAAGGGCTAGGGCGCTACAATGAGCAGTTCTTC. This codes for CASSEGLGRYNEQFF.